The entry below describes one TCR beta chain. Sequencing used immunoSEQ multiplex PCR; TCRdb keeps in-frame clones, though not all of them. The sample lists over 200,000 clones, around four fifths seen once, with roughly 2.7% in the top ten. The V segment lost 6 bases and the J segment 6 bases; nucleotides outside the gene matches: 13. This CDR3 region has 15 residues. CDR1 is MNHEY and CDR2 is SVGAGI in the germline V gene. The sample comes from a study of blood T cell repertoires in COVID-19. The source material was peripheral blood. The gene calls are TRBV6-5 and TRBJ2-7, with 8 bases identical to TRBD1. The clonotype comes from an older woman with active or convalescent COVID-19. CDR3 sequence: CASSRTGILSGEQYF. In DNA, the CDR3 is TGTGCCAGCAGCCGGACAGGGATCCTTAGTGGCGAGCAGTACTTC.